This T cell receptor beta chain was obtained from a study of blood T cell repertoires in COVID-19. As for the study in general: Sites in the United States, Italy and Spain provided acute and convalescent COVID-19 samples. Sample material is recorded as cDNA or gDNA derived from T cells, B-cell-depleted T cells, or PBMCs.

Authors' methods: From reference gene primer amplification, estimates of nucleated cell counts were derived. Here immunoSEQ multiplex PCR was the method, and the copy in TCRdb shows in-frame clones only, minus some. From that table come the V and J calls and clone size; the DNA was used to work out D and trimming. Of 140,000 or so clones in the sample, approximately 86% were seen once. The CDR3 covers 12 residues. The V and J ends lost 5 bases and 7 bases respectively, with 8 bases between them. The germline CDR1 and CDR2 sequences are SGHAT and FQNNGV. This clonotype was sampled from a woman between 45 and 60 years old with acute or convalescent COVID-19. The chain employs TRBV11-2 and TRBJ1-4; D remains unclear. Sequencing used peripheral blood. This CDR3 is CASSILGEKLFF. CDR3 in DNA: TGTGCCAGCAGCATACTCGGTGAAAAACTGTTTTTT.